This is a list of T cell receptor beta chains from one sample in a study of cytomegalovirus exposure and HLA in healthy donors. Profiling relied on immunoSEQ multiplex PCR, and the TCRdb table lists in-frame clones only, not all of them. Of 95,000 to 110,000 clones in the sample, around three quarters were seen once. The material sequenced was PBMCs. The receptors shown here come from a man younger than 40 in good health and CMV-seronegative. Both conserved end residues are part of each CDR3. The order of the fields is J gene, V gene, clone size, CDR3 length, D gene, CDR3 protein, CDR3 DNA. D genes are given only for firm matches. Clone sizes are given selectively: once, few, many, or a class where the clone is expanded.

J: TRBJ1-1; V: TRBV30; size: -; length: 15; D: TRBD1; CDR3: CAWKRGDSRATEAFF; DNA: TGTGCCTGGAAACGAGGGGACAGTAGAGCCACTGAAGCTTTCTTT
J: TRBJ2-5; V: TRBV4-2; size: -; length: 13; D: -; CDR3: CASSQSKQETQYF; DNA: TGTGCCAGCAGCCAATCCAAACAAGAGACCCAGTACTTC
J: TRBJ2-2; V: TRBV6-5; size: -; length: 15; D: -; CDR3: CASSLVSANTGELFF; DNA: TGTGCCAGCAGTTTAGTTAGCGCGAACACCGGGGAGCTGTTTTTT
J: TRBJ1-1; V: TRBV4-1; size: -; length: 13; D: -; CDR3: CASSRQTALEAFF; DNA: TGCGCCAGCAGCCGACAAACGGCCCTCGAAGCTTTCTTT
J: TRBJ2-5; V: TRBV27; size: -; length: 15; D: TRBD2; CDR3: CASSDRDYRQETQYF; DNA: TGTGCCAGCAGCGATAGGGACTATCGACAAGAGACCCAGTACTTC
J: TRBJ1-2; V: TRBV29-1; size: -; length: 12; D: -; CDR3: CSASGGDYGYTF; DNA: TGCAGCGCATCCGGAGGGGACTACGGCTACACCTTC
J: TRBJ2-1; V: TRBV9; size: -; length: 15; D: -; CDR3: CASGLTGAPYNEQFF; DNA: TGTGCCAGCGGATTAACAGGTGCACCCTACAATGAGCAGTTCTTC
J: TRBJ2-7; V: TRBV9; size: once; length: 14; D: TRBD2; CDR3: CASSVAAGGYEQYF; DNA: TGTGCCAGCAGCGTAGCGGCGGGAGGGTACGAGCAGTACTTC
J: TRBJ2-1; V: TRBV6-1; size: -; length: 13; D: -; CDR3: CASSLDSYNEQFF; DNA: TGTGCCAGCAGCTTGGACAGCTACAATGAGCAGTTCTTC
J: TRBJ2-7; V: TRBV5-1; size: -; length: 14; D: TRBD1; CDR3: CASSFGQGAREQYF; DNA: TGCGCCAGCAGCTTCGGACAGGGGGCAAGGGAGCAGTACTTC
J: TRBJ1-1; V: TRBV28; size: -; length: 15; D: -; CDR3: CASSSPGALHTEAFF; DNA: TGTGCCAGCAGTTCCCCAGGGGCCCTACACACTGAAGCTTTCTTT
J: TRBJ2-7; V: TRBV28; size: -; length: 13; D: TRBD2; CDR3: CASSFGTSREQYF; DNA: TGTGCCAGCAGTTTTGGGACTAGCCGCGAGCAGTACTTC
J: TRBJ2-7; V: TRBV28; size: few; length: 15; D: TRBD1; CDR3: CASSPRQGNYYEQYF; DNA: TGTGCCAGCAGTCCACGACAGGGGAACTACTACGAGCAGTACTTC